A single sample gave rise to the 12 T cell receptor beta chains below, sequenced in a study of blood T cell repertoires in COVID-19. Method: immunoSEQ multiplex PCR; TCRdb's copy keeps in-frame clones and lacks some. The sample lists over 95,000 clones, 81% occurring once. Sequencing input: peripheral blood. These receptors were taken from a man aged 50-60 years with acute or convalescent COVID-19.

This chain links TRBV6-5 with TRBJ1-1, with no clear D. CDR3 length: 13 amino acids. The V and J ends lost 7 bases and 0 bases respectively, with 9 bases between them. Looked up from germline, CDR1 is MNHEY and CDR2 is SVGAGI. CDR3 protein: CASTPGLNTEAFF. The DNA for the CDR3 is TGTGCCAGCACCCCGGGGTTGAACACTGAAGCTTTCTTT.

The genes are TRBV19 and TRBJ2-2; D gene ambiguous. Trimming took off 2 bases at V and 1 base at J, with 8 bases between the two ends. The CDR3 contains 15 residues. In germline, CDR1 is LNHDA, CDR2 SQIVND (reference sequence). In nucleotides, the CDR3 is TGTGCCAGTAGTATACAACACCTGAACACCGGGGAGCTGTTTTTT. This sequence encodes CASSIQHLNTGELFF.

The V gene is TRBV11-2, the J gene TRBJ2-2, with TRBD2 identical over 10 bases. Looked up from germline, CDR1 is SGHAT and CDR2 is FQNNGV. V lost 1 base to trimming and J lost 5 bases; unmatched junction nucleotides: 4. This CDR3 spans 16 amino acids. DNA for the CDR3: TGTGCCAGCAGCTTAGCTACTAGCGGGGCTACCGGGGAGCTGTTTTTT. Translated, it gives CASSLATSGATGELFF.

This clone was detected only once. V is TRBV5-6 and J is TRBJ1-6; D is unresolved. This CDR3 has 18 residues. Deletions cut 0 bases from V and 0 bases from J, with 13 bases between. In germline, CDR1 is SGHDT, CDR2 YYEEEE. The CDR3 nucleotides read TGTGCCAGCAGCTTGGCTAGGCCAACGAGCTCCTATAATTCACCCCTCCACTTT. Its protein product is CASSLARPTSSYNSPLHF.

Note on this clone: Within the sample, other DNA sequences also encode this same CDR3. The CDR3 is CASSSGQGTEAFF. For the CDR3, the DNA is TGCGCCAGCAGCTCGGGACAGGGGACTGAAGCTTTCTTT. This chain joins TRBV5-1 and TRBJ1-1; TRBD1 matches 10 bases. Looked up from germline, CDR1 is SGHRS and CDR2 is YFSETQ. V lost 3 bases, J lost 5 bases, and 1 base stayed unmatched. CDR3 length equals 13 residues.

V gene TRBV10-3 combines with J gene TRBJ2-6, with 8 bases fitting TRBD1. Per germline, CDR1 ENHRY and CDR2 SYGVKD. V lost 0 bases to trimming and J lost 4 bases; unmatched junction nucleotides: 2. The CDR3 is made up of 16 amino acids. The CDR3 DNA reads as TGTGCCATCAGTGAGTCGACAGGGGCCGGGGCCAACGTCCTGACTTTC. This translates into CAISESTGAGANVLTF.

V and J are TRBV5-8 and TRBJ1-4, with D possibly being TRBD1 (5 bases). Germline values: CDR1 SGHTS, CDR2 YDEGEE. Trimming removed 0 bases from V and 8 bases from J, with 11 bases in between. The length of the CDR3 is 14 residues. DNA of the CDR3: TGTGCCAGCAGCTTGGGAAGGGGTGAAGAAAAACTGTTTTTT. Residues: CASSLGRGEEKLFF.

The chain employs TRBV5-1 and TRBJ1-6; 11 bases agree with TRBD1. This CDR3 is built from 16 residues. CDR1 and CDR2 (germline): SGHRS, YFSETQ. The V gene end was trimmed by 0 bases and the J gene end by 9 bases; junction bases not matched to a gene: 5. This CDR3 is CASSLAWTGGVSPLHF. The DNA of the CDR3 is TGCGCCAGCAGCTTGGCCTGGACAGGGGGCGTTTCACCCCTCCACTTT.

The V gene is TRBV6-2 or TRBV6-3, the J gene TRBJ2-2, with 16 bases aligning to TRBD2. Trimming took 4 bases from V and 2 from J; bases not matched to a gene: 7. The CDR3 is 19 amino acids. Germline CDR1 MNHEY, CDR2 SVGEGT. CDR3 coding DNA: TGTGCCAGCAGTTCCTTGGGACTAGCGGGGGGGCCCAACACCGGGGAGCTGTTTTTT. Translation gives CASSSLGLAGGPNTGELFF.

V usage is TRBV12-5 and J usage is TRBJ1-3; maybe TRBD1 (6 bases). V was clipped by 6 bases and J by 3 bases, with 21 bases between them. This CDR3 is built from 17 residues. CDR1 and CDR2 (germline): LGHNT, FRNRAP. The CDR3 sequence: CASGQNTNRAGGNTIYF. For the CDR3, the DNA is TGTGCTAGTGGCCAAAACACAAACAGGGCGGGTGGAAACACCATATATTTT.

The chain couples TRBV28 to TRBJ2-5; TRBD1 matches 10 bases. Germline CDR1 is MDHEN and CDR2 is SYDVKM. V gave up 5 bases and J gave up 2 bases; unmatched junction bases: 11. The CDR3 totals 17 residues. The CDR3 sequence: CASSPTTGGVFQETQYF. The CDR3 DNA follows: TGTGCCAGCAGTCCGACGACAGGGGGCGTTTTTCAAGAGACCCAGTACTTC.

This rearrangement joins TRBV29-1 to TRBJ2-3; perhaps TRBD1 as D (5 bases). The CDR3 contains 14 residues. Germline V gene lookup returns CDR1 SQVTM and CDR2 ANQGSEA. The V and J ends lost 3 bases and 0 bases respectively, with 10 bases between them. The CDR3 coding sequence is TGCAGCGTTGAGGCAGGGCTAAGCACAGATACGCAGTATTTT. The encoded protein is CSVEAGLSTDTQYF.